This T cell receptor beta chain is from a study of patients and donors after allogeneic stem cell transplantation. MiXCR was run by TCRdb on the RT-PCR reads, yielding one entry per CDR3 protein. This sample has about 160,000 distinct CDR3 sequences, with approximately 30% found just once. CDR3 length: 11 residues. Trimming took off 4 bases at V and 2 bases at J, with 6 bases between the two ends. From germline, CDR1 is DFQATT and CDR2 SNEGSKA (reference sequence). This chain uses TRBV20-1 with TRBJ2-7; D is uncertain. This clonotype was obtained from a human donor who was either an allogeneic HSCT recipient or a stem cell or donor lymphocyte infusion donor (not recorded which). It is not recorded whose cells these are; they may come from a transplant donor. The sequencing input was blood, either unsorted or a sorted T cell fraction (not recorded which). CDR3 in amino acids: CSAIGPYEQYF. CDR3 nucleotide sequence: TGCAGTGCTATAGGTCCCTACGAGCAGTACTTC.